A single sample is the source of the 32 T cell receptor beta chains below, sequenced in a study of shared clonotypes between healthy human individuals. Assay: immunoSEQ multiplex PCR; the TCRdb copy retains only in-frame clones and omits some. The table shows fewer than 550,000 clones, with over 75% occurring only once. The sequenced sample consisted of PBMCs. The receptors derive from a woman aged 40 to 55 in good health. Some clones in this sample may be carry-over from other donors' samples.

This CDR3 is CASRARRGRTYEQYF. The CDR3 nucleotides are TGTGCCAGCAGGGCCCGGAGGGGTAGGACCTACGAGCAGTACTTC. The chain carries TRBV5-8 and TRBJ2-7; tentative D call: TRBD2 (6 bases). CDR1 SGHTS and CDR2 YDEGEE come from the germline V gene. This CDR3 has 15 residues. V was pared by 5 bases and J by 2 bases, with 17 bases between.

This clone appeared a single time. This chain connects TRBV30 to TRBJ2-7, with 9 bases fitting TRBD2. CDR3 length: 14 amino acids. V lost 0 bases and J lost 2; bases outside the gene matches: 2. Germline V gives CDR1 GTSNPN, CDR2 SVGIG (reference sequence). The CDR3 bases are TGTGCCTGGAGTGTACTAGCGGGCCCCTACGAGCAGTACTTC. It is translated as CAWSVLAGPYEQYF.

The chain couples TRBV6-5 to TRBJ2-3; 8 nucleotides agree with TRBD2. CDR3 length equals 12 residues. CDR1 is MNHEY, CDR2 SVGAGI, per germline. This CDR3 is CALAERTDTQYF. As DNA, the CDR3 is TGTGCACTAGCGGAGCGCACAGATACGCAGTATTTT.

The chain links TRBV7-9 to TRBJ2-7; 7 nucleotides align to TRBD2. Germline trimming cut 2 bases from V and 6 bases from J; bases unmatched to any gene: 1. Looked up from germline, CDR1 is SEHNR and CDR2 is FQNEAQ (reference sequence). This CDR3 has 12 residues. The CDR3 DNA is TGTGCCAGCAGCTTAACGGGGGGCGAGCAGTACTTC. Translated: CASSLTGGEQYF.

This chain connects TRBV5-1 to TRBJ2-7; tentative D call: TRBD1 (6 bases). V was trimmed by 4 bases and J by 3 bases, leaving 11 bases between them. Germline lookup yields CDR1 SGHRS and CDR2 YFSETQ. The CDR3 is 13 amino acids. CDR3 sequence (DNA): TGCGCCAGCAGCATTCAGACAGGCTACGAGCAGTACTTC. Amino acids: CASSIQTGYEQYF.

The chain joins TRBV11-3 to TRBJ2-3; D not certain. The germline V and J ends were trimmed by 5 bases and 0 bases, with 9 bases remaining between them. This CDR3 has 14 amino acids. CDR1 is SGHNT and CDR2 is YENEEA in the germline V gene. CDR3 nucleotides: TGTGCCAGCAGCCGACGCGACAGCACAGATACGCAGTATTTT. This encodes CASSRRDSTDTQYF.

This chain links TRBV10-3 with TRBJ2-2; TRBD2 matches 10 bases. CDR1 is ENHRY and CDR2 is SYGVKD in the germline V gene. This CDR3 is built from 18 residues. The ends lost 2 bases at V and 6 bases at J; junction bases unmatched: 12. The CDR3 here is CAISEPRGLAGVSGELFF. As DNA, the CDR3 is TGTGCCATCAGTGAGCCGCGTGGTCTAGCGGGAGTCTCCGGGGAGCTGTTTTTT.

This clone was detected only once. The rearrangement links TRBV11-1 to TRBJ2-1, with D perhaps matching TRBD1 (6 bases). The CDR3 has 13 amino acids. Deletions cut 4 bases from V and 10 bases from J, with 14 bases between. The germline gives CDR1 SGHAT, CDR2 FQDESV (reference sequence). The CDR3 here is CASSSQGSNEQFF. CDR3 DNA: TGTGCCAGCAGCTCACAGGGTAGTAACGAGCAGTTCTTC.

This chain joins TRBV28 and TRBJ1-5; D is unresolved. Trimming removed 7 bases at V and 6 bases at J, with 13 bases between. The germline V gene encodes CDR1 MDHEN and CDR2 SYDVKM. The CDR3 spans 13 residues. The CDR3 spells CASTPLVGQPQHF. As DNA, the CDR3 is TGTGCCAGCACCCCACTCGTGGGTCAGCCCCAGCATTTT.

With regard to this clone: Distinct nucleotide sequences in the sample also encode this CDR3. The chain carries TRBV19 and TRBJ2-1; no definite D call. This CDR3 contains 13 residues. Germline CDR1 reads LNHDA; CDR2 reads SQIVND (reference sequence). Deletions cut 6 bases from V and 0 bases from J, with 6 bases between. The CDR3 loop is CASSPSSYNEQFF. The CDR3 DNA follows: TGTGCCAGTAGCCCGAGCTCCTACAATGAGCAGTTCTTC.

This clone was recorded only once. The chain uses TRBV29-1 and TRBJ1-2, with TRBD1 matching over 11 bases. The CDR3 sequence is 14 residues long. J lost 8 bases, V lost 2 bases, and 7 bases had no gene match. Germline CDR1 and CDR2: SQVTM and ANQGSEA. The CDR3 sequence: CSVESTDRGLGYTF. In DNA, the CDR3 is TGCAGCGTTGAATCGACGGACAGGGGGCTCGGCTACACCTTC.

V gene TRBV18 combines with J gene TRBJ2-1, with D possibly TRBD2 on 6 matching bases. The V and J ends lost 0 bases and 10 bases respectively, with 13 bases between them. The CDR3 loop spans 14 amino acids. The germline V gene encodes CDR1 KGHSH and CDR2 LQKENI. The CDR3 region is CASSPPLGSGEQFF. In DNA form, the CDR3 reads TGTGCCAGCTCACCACCGTTGGGCAGCGGGGAGCAGTTCTTC.

The chain recombines TRBV10-3 with TRBJ2-7; maybe TRBD1 (6 bases). The ends were cut back, 4 bases at V and 5 bases at J, with 15 bases in the middle. This CDR3 region has 14 residues. Per the germline V gene, CDR1 is ENHRY and CDR2 is SYGVKD. CDR3 nucleotides: TGTGCCATCAGTGGGTCGGACAGTACCGACGAGCAGTACTTC. Protein: CAISGSDSTDEQYF.

V and J are TRBV19 and TRBJ2-2; 11 bases are a match to TRBD2. This CDR3 has 19 residues. CDR1 LNHDA and CDR2 SQIVND come from the germline V gene (reference sequence). The J segment lost 0 bases and the V segment lost 7 bases, leaving 13 bases of the junction unmatched. Written as DNA, the CDR3 is TGTGCCAGTACCCCGAGCGAACTAGCGGGAGTAGCGAACACCGGGGAGCTGTTTTTT. This codes for CASTPSELAGVANTGELFF.

This chain joins TRBV4-2 and TRBJ1-3; D call uncertain. Germline V CDR1 and CDR2: LGHNA, YNFKEQ. V was trimmed by 0 bases and J by 0 bases, leaving 12 bases between them. The CDR3 is 17 residues long. CDR3 DNA sequence: TGTGCCAGCAGCCAAGATACCGGACGGGGCTCTGGAAACACCATATATTTT. It specifies CASSQDTGRGSGNTIYF.

This clone was seen a handful of times. The chain is built from TRBV5-1 and TRBJ2-6; the D is unclear. This CDR3 spans 15 amino acids. The ends were cut back, 0 bases at V and 0 bases at J, with 4 bases in the middle. From germline, CDR1 is SGHRS and CDR2 YFSETQ. CDR3 amino acids: CASSLGSSGANVLTF. CDR3 bases: TGCGCCAGCAGCTTGGGGAGCTCTGGGGCCAACGTCCTGACTTTC.

The rearrangement joins TRBV5-6 to TRBJ2-1, with 8 bases matching TRBD2. V trimming: 2 bases; J trimming: 0 bases; junction bases outside the gene matches: 7. The length of the CDR3 is 17 residues. Germline V CDR1 and CDR2: SGHDT, YYEEEE. CDR3 nucleotides: TGTGCCAGCAGCTTAAAGACTAGCGCGGGCTCCTACAATGAGCAGTTCTTC. It codes for CASSLKTSAGSYNEQFF. The whole variable domain, remainder taken from reference TRBV5-6 and TRBJ2-1, is DAGVTQSPTHLIKTRGQQVTLRCSPKSGHDTVSWYQQALGQGPQFIFQYYEEEERQRGNFPDRFSGHQFPNYSSELNVNALLLGDSALYLCASSLKTSAGSYNEQFFGPGTRLTVL.

Only a few counts were recorded for this clone. Other DNA sequences in the sample encode the same CDR3. The chain couples TRBV5-1 to TRBJ2-5; no reliable D call. Germline CDR1 reads SGHRS; CDR2 reads YFSETQ. There are 14 residues in the CDR3. V lost 0 bases and J 0 bases, leaving 6 bases between the germline ends. The CDR3 bases are TGCGCCAGCAGCTTGGGGGGAAACCAAGAGACCCAGTACTTC. Its translation: CASSLGGNQETQYF. Supplemented by reference TRBV5-1 and TRBJ2-5, the full variable domain reads KAGVTQTPRYLIKTRGQQVTLSCSPISGHRSVSWYQQTPGQGLQFLFEYFSETQRNKGNFPGRFSGRQFSNSRSEMNVSTLELGDSALYLCASSLGGNQETQYFGPGTRLLVL.

The chain combines TRBV9 with TRBJ2-1; 10 bases align to TRBD2. The CDR3 sequence is 17 residues long. The germline CDR1 and CDR2 sequences are SGDLS and YYNGEE. V dropped 0 bases and J dropped 6; count of bases not matched to a gene: 9. This chain's CDR3 is CASSVGGSGRFGNEQFF. The CDR3 nucleotides are TGTGCCAGCAGCGTAGGTGGTAGCGGGAGGTTTGGCAATGAGCAGTTCTTC.

This clone was picked up one time. The chain employs TRBV28 and TRBJ2-2; weak D call: TRBD1 (5 bases). V dropped 2 bases and J dropped 5 bases, with 15 bases sitting between them. The CDR3 is 16 residues long. Germline lookup yields CDR1 MDHEN and CDR2 SYDVKM. In DNA form, the CDR3 reads TGTGCCAGCAGTTTACTAGGGGCAAAGGGGACCGGGGAGCTGTTTTTT. Its protein is CASSLLGAKGTGELFF. The full variable domain, rest sourced from reference TRBV28 and TRBJ2-2, is DVKVTQSSRYLVKRTGEKVFLECVQDMDHENMFWYRQDPGLGLRLIYFSYDVKMKEKGDIPEGYSVSREKKERFSLILESASTNQTSMYLCASSLLGAKGTGELFFGEGSRLTVL.

The gene calls are TRBV7-3 and TRBJ2-7, with TRBD1 matching over 8 bases. This CDR3 comprises 13 residues. Unmatched junction bases numbered 7, after V lost 6 bases and J lost 6 bases. CDR1 and CDR2 (germline): SGHTA, FQGTGA. CDR3 loop: CASSRGTGREQYF. CDR3 nucleotides: TGTGCCAGCAGTCGCGGGACAGGACGCGAGCAGTACTTC.

This clone appeared a single time. The chain couples TRBV9 to TRBJ2-5; D not certain. Germline V gene lookup returns CDR1 SGDLS and CDR2 YYNGEE. This CDR3 contains 16 residues. Between the trimmed V and J ends, which lost 1 base and 0 bases, there was a span of 13 bases. CDR3: CASSVSSDGYQETQYF. The CDR3 region has the DNA TGTGCCAGCAGCGTATCCAGCGACGGGTACCAAGAGACCCAGTACTTC.

This clone turned up a few times. This rearrangement joins TRBV18 to TRBJ1-1; a weak D match, TRBD1 (5 bases). CDR1 is KGHSH and CDR2 is LQKENI in the germline V gene. V lost 3 bases and J lost 8, with 10 bases in between. The CDR3 runs 12 residues. Here the CDR3 DNA reads TGTGCCAGCTCACCCCGGGGGGAGGAAGCTTTCTTT. Protein product: CASSPRGEEAFF.

V usage is TRBV11-3 and J usage is TRBJ2-1, with 9 positions matching TRBD1. The CDR3 is made up of 16 amino acids. J gave up 2 bases and V 4 bases, and 6 bases lay outside the gene matches. CDR1 and CDR2 (germline): SGHNT, YENEEA. CDR3 DNA: TGTGCCAGCAGCTCCGGGACAGGGACGACCTACAATGAGCAGTTCTTC. As protein: CASSSGTGTTYNEQFF.

The chain uses TRBV28 and TRBJ2-3; 8 bases match TRBD1. The CDR3 is 15 residues long. From germline, CDR1 is MDHEN and CDR2 SYDVKM. Germline trimming cut 5 bases from V and 2 bases from J; bases unmatched to any gene: 6. CDR3 nucleotide sequence: TGTGCCAGCAGTACAGGGACAGGTTACACAGATACGCAGTATTTT. This sequence encodes CASSTGTGYTDTQYF.

The chain recombines TRBV28 with TRBJ1-6; perhaps TRBD1 as D (6 bases). Germline CDR1 and CDR2: MDHEN and SYDVKM. Trimming shortened V by 5 bases and J by 4 bases, and 9 bases separated the two germline ends. The CDR3 has 14 amino acids. CDR3 residues: CASSLGQYNSPLHF. CDR3 nucleotide sequence: TGTGCCAGCAGTCTCGGACAGTATAATTCACCCCTCCACTTT.

In regard to this clone: Other DNA sequences in this sample translate to the same CDR3. The CDR3 protein is CASSIGGNQPQHF. The CDR3 bases are TGTGCCAGTAGTATCGGGGGCAATCAGCCCCAGCATTTT. The J gene is TRBJ1-5, the V gene TRBV19; D gene ambiguous. In germline, CDR1 is LNHDA, CDR2 SQIVND (reference sequence). Trimming stripped 3 bases from V and 2 bases from J, with 5 bases between. This CDR3 spans 13 amino acids.

The table lists this clone with a count of one. A far bigger clonotype differs at one base, so this is likely a read error. This same CDR3 is encoded by further DNA sequences in the sample. The rearrangement joins TRBV11-2 to TRBJ2-7, with 7 bases fitting TRBD1. The CDR3 runs to 15 residues. Germline CDR1 SGHAT, CDR2 FQNNGV. The CDR3, as DNA: TGTGCCAGCAGCTTAGTAGGGGGCAGGTTGTACGAGCAGTACTTT. Protein: CASSLVGGRLYEQYF.

The chain couples TRBV27 to TRBJ2-2, with 14 bases fitting TRBD2. The J segment lost 6 bases and the V segment lost 8 bases, leaving 5 bases of the junction unmatched. Germline assignment: CDR1 MNHEY and CDR2 SMNVEV (reference sequence). The CDR3 runs to 15 residues. The CDR3 loop reads CASRLAGGPAGELFF. CDR3 nucleotides: TGTGCCAGCCGACTAGCGGGAGGGCCCGCCGGGGAGCTGTTTTTT.

This sequence joins TRBV4-3 and TRBJ2-4, with 7 bases that match TRBD1. This CDR3 comprises 15 residues. Germline-derived CDR1 and CDR2 are LGHNA and YSLEER. With V trimmed by 0 bases and J by 7 bases, 6 bases remained unmatched. In DNA, the CDR3 is TGCGCCAGCAGCCAAGATCAGGGCAGGGGGAACATTCAGTACTTC. Amino acids: CASSQDQGRGNIQYF.

CDR3 region: CASSMVAGFFRNEQFF. The CDR3 region has the DNA TGTGCCAGTAGTATGGTAGCGGGATTCTTTAGGAATGAGCAGTTCTTC. The genes are TRBV19 and TRBJ2-1; 8 bases map to TRBD2. V shed 3 bases and J 7 bases; nucleotides not matched to a gene: 11. The CDR3 contains 16 residues. Germline V gene data show CDR1 as LNHDA and CDR2 as SQIVND (reference sequence).

This clone was seen more than once but under ten times. This CDR3 reads CASSIRQGPFYEQYF. The DNA of the CDR3 is TGTGCCAGTAGTATTCGACAGGGTCCATTCTACGAGCAGTACTTC. The chain is built from TRBV19 and TRBJ2-7; 7 bases are shared with TRBD1. This CDR3 spans 15 amino acids. V was clipped by 3 bases and J by 3 bases; unmatched bases: 8. From germline, CDR1 is LNHDA and CDR2 SQIVND (reference sequence).